This T cell receptor beta chain was sequenced in a study of technical replicates of blood from a handful of donors. CDR1 is SNHLY and CDR2 is FYNNEI in the germline V gene. There are 15 residues in the CDR3. J lost 0 bases, V lost 6 bases, and 7 bases had no gene match. The data were produced by immunoSEQ multiplex PCR, yet TCRdb's version contains in-frame clones alone and is incomplete. The sample lists 76,000 or so clones; over 75% were seen once. The rearrangement uses TRBV2 and TRBJ2-7; 8 nucleotides line up with TRBD1. The clonotype was recovered from a human donor in good health. Source material: T cells isolated from PBMCs. Here the CDR3 DNA reads TGTGCCAGCAGCGACCGTGACAGGGGCTCCTACGAGCAGTACTTC. It yields the protein CASSDRDRGSYEQYF.